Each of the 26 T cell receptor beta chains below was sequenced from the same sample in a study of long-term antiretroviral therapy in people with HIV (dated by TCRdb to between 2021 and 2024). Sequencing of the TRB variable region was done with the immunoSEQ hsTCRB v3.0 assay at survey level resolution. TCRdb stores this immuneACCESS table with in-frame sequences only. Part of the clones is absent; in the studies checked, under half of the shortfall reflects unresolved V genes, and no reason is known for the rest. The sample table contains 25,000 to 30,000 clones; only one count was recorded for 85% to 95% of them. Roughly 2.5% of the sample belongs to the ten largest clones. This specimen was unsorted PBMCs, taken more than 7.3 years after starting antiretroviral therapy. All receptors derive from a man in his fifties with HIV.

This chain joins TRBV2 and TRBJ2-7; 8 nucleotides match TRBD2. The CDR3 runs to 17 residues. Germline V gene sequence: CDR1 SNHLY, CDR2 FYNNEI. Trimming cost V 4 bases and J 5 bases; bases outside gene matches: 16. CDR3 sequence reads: CASSGYLSGDPRNEQYF. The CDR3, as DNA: TGTGCCAGCAGTGGGTACCTTAGCGGGGACCCTAGAAACGAGCAGTACTTC.

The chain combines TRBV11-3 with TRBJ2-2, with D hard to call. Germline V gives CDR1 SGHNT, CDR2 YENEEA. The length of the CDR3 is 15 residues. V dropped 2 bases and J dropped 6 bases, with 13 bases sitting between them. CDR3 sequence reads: CASSLIAPPAGELFF. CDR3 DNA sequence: TGTGCCAGCAGCTTAATCGCCCCTCCGGCCGGGGAGCTGTTTTTT.

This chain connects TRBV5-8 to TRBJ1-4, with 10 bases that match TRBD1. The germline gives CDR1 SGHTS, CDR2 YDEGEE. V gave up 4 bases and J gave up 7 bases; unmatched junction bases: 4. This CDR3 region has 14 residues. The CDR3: CASSRDRGGEKLFF. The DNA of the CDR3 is TGTGCCAGCAGCCGGGACAGGGGTGGTGAAAAACTGTTTTTT.

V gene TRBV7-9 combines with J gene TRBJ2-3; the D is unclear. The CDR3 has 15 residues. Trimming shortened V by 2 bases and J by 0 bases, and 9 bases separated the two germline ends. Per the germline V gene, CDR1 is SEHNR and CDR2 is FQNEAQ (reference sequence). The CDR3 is CASSLILASTDTQYF. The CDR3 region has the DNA TGTGCCAGCAGCTTAATATTGGCTAGCACAGATACGCAGTATTTT.

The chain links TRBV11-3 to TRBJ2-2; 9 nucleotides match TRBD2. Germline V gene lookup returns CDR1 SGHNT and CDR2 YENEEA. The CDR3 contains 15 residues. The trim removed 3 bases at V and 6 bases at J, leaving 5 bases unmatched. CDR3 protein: CASSFGTSRSGELFF. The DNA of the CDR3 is TGTGCCAGCAGCTTTGGGACTAGCCGGTCCGGGGAGCTGTTTTTT. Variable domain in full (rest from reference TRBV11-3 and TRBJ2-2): EAGVVQSPRYKIIEKKQPVAFWCNPISGHNTLYWYLQNLGQGPELLIRYENEEAVDDSQLPKDRFSAERLKGVDSTLKIQPAELGDSAVYLCASSFGTSRSGELFFGEGSRLTVL.

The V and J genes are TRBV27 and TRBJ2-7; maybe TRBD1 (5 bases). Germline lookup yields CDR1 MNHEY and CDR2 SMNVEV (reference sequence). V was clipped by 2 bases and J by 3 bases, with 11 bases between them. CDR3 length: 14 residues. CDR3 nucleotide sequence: TGTGCCAGCAGTTTAGGCCAGGGCGGCTACGAGCAGTACTTC. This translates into CASSLGQGGYEQYF.

The CDR3 bases are TGTGCCACCAGCAGAGATCTCGGGGGCTCCTACAATGAGCAGTTCTTC. It translates to CATSRDLGGSYNEQFF. This chain uses TRBV15 with TRBJ2-1; TRBD2 might be the D (6 bases). The CDR3 runs 16 residues. Germline V CDR1 and CDR2: LNHNV, YYDKDF (reference sequence). V lost 0 bases and J 0 bases, leaving 9 bases between the germline ends.

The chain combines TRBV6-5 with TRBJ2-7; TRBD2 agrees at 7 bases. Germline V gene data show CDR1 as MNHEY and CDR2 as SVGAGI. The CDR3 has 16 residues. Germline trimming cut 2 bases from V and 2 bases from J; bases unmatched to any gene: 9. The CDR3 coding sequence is TGTGCCAGCAGTTACAGGAGCGGGGCGGCGGCCTACGAGCAGTACTTC. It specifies CASSYRSGAAAYEQYF.

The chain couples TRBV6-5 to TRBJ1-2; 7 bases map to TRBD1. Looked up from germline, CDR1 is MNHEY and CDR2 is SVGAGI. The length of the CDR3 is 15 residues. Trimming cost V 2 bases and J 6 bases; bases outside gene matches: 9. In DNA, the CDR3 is TGTGCCAGCAGTTACAACGGACAGGTCTCCCATGGCTACACCTTC. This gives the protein CASSYNGQVSHGYTF.

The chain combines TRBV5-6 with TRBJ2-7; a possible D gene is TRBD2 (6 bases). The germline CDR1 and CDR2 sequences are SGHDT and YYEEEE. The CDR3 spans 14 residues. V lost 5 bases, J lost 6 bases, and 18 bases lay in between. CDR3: CASSRLGLRGEQYF. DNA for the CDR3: TGTGCCAGCAGTCGACTAGGATTGCGGGGCGAGCAGTACTTC.

The CDR3 DNA reads TGCAGCGTTTTACCATCCAGCAATCAGCCCCAGCATTTT. It is translated as CSVLPSSNQPQHF. J is TRBJ1-5 and V is TRBV29-1; no clear D gene. The CDR3 consists of 13 residues. Germline CDR1 is SQVTM and CDR2 is ANQGSEA. The V and J ends lost 5 bases and 1 base respectively, with 9 bases between them.

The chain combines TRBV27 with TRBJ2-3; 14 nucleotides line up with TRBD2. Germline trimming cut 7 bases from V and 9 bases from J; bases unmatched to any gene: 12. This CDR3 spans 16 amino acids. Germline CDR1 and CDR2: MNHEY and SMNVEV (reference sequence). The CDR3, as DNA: TGTGCCAGCACCTCCATGGGGACTAGCGGGGGAGGCACGCAGTATTTT. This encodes CASTSMGTSGGGTQYF.

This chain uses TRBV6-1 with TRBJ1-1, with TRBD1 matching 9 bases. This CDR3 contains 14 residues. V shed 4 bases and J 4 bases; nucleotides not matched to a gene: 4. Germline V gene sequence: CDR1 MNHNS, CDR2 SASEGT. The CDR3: CASSAQGAGTEAFF. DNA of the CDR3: TGTGCCAGCAGTGCACAGGGGGCAGGCACTGAAGCTTTCTTT.

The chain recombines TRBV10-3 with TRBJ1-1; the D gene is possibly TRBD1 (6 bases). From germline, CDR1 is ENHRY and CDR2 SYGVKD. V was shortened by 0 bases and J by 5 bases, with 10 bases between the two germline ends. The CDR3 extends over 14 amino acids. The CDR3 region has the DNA TGTGCCATCAGTGAGTCAGGGGGAAGAACTGAAGCTTTCTTT. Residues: CAISESGGRTEAFF.

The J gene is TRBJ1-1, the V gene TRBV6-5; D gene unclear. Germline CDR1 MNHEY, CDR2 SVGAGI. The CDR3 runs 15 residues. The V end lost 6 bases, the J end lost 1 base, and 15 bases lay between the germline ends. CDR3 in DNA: TGTGCCAGCAGCCGTAGGACCGATCCGAACACTGAAGCTTTCTTT. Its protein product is CASSRRTDPNTEAFF.

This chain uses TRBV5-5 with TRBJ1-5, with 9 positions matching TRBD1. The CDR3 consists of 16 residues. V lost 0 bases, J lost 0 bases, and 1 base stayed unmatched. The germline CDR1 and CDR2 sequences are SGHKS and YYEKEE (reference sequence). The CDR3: CASSLDRGPSNQPQHF. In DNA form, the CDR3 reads TGTGCCAGCAGCTTGGACAGGGGGCCTAGCAATCAGCCCCAGCATTTT.

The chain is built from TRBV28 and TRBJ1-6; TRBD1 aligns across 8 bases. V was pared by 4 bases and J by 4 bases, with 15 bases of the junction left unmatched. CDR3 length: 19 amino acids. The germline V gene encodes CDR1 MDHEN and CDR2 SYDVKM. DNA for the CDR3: TGTGCCAGCAGTTCCCGCCGCGTGACAGGGGCGATTTATAATTCACCCCTCCACTTT. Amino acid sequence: CASSSRRVTGAIYNSPLHF.

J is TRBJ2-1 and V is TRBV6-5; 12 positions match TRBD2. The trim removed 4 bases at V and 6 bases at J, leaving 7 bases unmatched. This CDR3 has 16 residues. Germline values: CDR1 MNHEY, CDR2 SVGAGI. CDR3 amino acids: CASSFELAGGGNEQFF. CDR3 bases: TGTGCCAGCAGTTTTGAACTAGCGGGGGGCGGCAATGAGCAGTTCTTC.

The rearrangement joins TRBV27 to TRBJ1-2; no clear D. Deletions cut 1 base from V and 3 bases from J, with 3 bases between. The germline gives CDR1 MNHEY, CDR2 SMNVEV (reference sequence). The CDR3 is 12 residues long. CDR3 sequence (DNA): TGTGCCAGCAGTTTATTGGACTATGGCTACACCTTC. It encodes CASSLLDYGYTF.

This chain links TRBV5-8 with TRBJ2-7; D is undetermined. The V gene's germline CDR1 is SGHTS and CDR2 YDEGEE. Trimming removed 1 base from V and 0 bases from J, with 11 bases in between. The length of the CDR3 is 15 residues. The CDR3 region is CASSLRQVLSYEQYF. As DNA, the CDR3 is TGTGCCAGCAGCTTGCGCCAGGTCCTCTCCTACGAGCAGTACTTC.

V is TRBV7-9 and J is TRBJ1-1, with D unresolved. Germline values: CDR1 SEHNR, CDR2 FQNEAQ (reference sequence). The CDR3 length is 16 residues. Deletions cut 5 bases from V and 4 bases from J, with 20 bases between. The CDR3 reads CASSPWTADGGTEAFF. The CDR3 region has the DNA TGTGCCAGCAGCCCCTGGACGGCCGACGGTGGCACTGAAGCTTTCTTT.

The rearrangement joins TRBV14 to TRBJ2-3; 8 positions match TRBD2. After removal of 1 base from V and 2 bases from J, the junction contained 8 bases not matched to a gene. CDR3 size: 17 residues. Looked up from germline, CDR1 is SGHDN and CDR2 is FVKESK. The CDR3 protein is CASSQGFRGGITDTQYF. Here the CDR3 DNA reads TGTGCCAGCAGCCAAGGGTTCCGCGGGGGGATCACAGATACGCAGTATTTT.

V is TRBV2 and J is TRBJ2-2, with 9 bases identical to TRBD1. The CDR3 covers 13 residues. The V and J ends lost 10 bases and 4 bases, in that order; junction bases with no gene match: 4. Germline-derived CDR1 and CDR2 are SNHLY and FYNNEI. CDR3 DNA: TGTGCCAAGGGACAGGGACTCACCGGGGAGCTGTTTTTT. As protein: CAKGQGLTGELFF.

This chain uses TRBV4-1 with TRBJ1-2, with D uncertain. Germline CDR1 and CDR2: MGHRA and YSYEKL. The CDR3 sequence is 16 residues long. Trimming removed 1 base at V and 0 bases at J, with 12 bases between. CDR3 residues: CASSQVTAVANYGYTF. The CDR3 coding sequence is TGCGCCAGCAGCCAAGTTACGGCGGTAGCTAACTATGGCTACACCTTC.

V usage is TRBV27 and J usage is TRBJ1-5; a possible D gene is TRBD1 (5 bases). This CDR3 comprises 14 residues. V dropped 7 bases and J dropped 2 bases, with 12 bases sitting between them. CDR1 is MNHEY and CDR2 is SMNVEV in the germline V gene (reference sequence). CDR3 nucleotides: TGTGCCAGCAAAGGGGCTGACCGCAATCAGCCCCAGCATTTT. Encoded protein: CASKGADRNQPQHF.

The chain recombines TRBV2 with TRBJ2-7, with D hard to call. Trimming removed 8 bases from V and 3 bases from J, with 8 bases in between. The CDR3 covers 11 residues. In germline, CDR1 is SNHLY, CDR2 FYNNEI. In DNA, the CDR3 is TGTGCCAGCGTCTACCACTACGAGCAGTACTTC. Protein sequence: CASVYHYEQYF. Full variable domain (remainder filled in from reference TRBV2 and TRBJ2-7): EPEVTQTPSHQVTQMGQEVILRCVPISNHLYFYWYRQILGQKVEFLVSFYNNEISEKSEIFDDQFSVERPDGSNFTLKIRSTKLEDSAMYFCASVYHYEQYFGPGTRLTVT.